What follows is one T cell receptor beta chain and its context. This clone showed up just once. The antigen it recognizes is unknown. Base qualities are not provided; no much larger clone lies one nucleotide away. These data belong to a study of PD-1 blockade in mismatch repair-deficient tumors (dated by TCRdb to about 2017). The study in broad terms: Between late 2013 and 2016, the trial enrolled 86 consecutive patients with roughly twelve types of mismatch repair-deficient cancer, all of whom had received prior treatment and were progressing. Deep sequencing of TCR CDR3 regions was used to track tumor-associated T cell clones in peripheral blood of patients responding to PD-1 blockade.

What the research found in general, with its limitations: Clones residing in the tumor, which were often undetectable in blood before treatment, expanded quickly after pembrolizumab and then contracted, generally before radiologic responses.

Library prep was done by the immunoSEQ multiplex PCR assay. Imported from immuneACCESS, the table was reduced by TCRdb to in-frame sequences with V and J called. These copies leave out some clones; in studies compared against another copy, an unresolved V gene accounts for under half, and the cause of the remainder is not known. The sample has around 52,000 clones on record, approximately 84% of them singletons. Roughly 8.8% of the sample comes from the top ten. Here V drops 1 base and J drops 3 bases, and the junction holds 9 bases not matched to any gene. Per the germline V gene, MNHNS is the CDR1 and SASEGT is the CDR2. Spanning cysteine to phenylalanine, the CDR3 consists of 16 amino acids. Only the CDR3 part of the read is kept: 48 bases, read in frame from the first base. Mismatch repair deficiency was established in every enrolled patient by polymerase chain reaction or immunohistochemistry. TCR sequencing was carried out for three patients who responded to pembrolizumab therapy. The phase II trial prospectively tested pembrolizumab PD-1 blockade in advanced mismatch repair-deficient cancers regardless of tissue of origin. Peripheral blood T cell samples were collected serially, before PD-1 blockade began and at several time points afterward. The timing of each blood sample was reported as weeks after the first dose of pembrolizumab.

The input for sequencing was peripheral blood, taken 20 weeks after starting pembrolizumab. The sequence is built from TRBV6-1 and TRBJ2-7, with 7 central nucleotides matching TRBD2. The origin of this receptor is an adult with mismatch repair-deficient cancer. The nucleotides read TGTGCCAGCAGTGAAGGCCGGGCTGGGGGGGACTACGAGCAGTACTTC. Protein translation: CASSEGRAGGDYEQYF.